A single sample gave rise to the 19 T cell receptor beta chains below, sequenced in a study of blood T cell repertoires in COVID-19. The data were produced by immunoSEQ multiplex PCR, yet TCRdb's version contains in-frame clones alone and is incomplete. The sample consists of more than 85,000 clones, 81% of them appearing once. The sample comprised peripheral blood. Receptors originate from a man at least 80 years old with acute or convalescent COVID-19.

The chain couples TRBV29-1 to TRBJ1-5, with D perhaps matching TRBD1 (6 bases). Between the trimmed V and J ends, which lost 4 bases and 1 base, there was a span of 8 bases. Germline-derived CDR1 and CDR2 are SQVTM and ANQGSEA. CDR3 length: 13 amino acids. In DNA form, the CDR3 reads TGCAGCGTTGGCGGACAGAGCAATCAGCCCCAGCATTTT. Protein product: CSVGGQSNQPQHF.

The chain couples TRBV29-1 to TRBJ2-1; TRBD1 matches at 9 bases. The CDR3 contains 15 residues. J lost 1 base, V lost 7 bases, and 8 bases had no gene match. Germline V lookup: CDR1 SQVTM, CDR2 ANQGSEA. CDR3 DNA: TGCAGCGCACGACAGGGGGTTGTATCCTACAATGAGCAGTTCTTC. Amino acid sequence: CSARQGVVSYNEQFF.

The V call is TRBV18, the J call TRBJ2-7; D is unclear. The CDR3 has 14 residues. V was clipped by 3 bases and J by 2 bases, with 11 bases between them. CDR1 KGHSH and CDR2 LQKENI come from the germline V gene. The CDR3 here is CASSPPALPYEQYF. In DNA form, the CDR3 reads TGTGCCAGCTCACCCCCAGCGTTACCCTACGAGCAGTACTTC.

This clone showed up just once. This chain joins TRBV7-9 and TRBJ1-1, with D possibly being TRBD1 (5 bases). The CDR3 length is 13 residues. Trimming cost V 7 bases and J 0 bases, with 9 bases left between them. Looked up from germline, CDR1 is SEHNR and CDR2 is FQNEAQ (reference sequence). In DNA form, the CDR3 reads TGTGCCAGCACGGGGCAAGTGAACACTGAAGCTTTCTTT. The encoded protein is CASTGQVNTEAFF.

The genes are TRBV5-1 and TRBJ2-1; maybe TRBD1 (6 bases). The CDR3 covers 17 residues. V dropped 3 bases and J dropped 0 bases, with 16 bases sitting between them. Germline-derived CDR1 and CDR2 are SGHRS and YFSETQ. In DNA form, the CDR3 reads TGCGCCAGCAGCTCCAACCCGACAGGTAGCTCCTACAATGAGCAGTTCTTC. Amino acid sequence: CASSSNPTGSSYNEQFF.

The chain joins TRBV5-1 to TRBJ1-1, with 7 bases fitting TRBD1. There are 16 residues in the CDR3. Germline CDR1 is SGHRS and CDR2 is YFSETQ. Unmatched junction bases numbered 7, after V lost 0 bases and J lost 2 bases. The chain's CDR3 is CASSLDVQGGNTEAFF. CDR3 sequence (DNA): TGCGCCAGCAGCTTGGACGTCCAGGGGGGCAACACTGAAGCTTTCTTT.

The chain recombines TRBV11-1 with TRBJ2-5, with 9 nucleotides matching TRBD1. The CDR3 covers 15 residues. CDR1 and CDR2 (germline): SGHAT, FQDESV (reference sequence). V trimming: 2 bases; J trimming: 5 bases; junction bases outside the gene matches: 6. CDR3 coding DNA: TGTGCCAGCAGCTTATACAGGGGGCAGAGGGAGACCCAGTACTTC. Its protein is CASSLYRGQRETQYF.

The gene calls are TRBV28 and TRBJ2-4; maybe TRBD2 (6 bases). The CDR3 is 16 amino acids. In germline, CDR1 is MDHEN, CDR2 SYDVKM. Trimming cost V 6 bases and J 10 bases, with 25 bases left between them. The CDR3, as DNA: TGTGCCAGCAGGACGACTACGGGAGACCCTAAGGGGATTCAGTACTTC. It translates to CASRTTTGDPKGIQYF. The whole variable domain, filled in from reference TRBV28 and TRBJ2-4, reads DVKVTQSSRYLVKRTGEKVFLECVQDMDHENMFWYRQDPGLGLRLIYFSYDVKMKEKGDIPEGYSVSREKKERFSLILESASTNQTSMYLCASRTTTGDPKGIQYFGAGTRLSVL.

The rearrangement links TRBV28 to TRBJ1-4; 8 bases match TRBD1. This CDR3 region has 14 residues. Trimming took 4 bases from V and 8 from J; bases not matched to a gene: 6. Germline V gene data show CDR1 as MDHEN and CDR2 as SYDVKM. DNA of the CDR3: TGTGCCAGCAGTTCAGGGGGCGCCGGAGAAAAACTGTTTTTT. This encodes CASSSGGAGEKLFF.

The chain joins TRBV5-1 to TRBJ2-1; D is uncertain. V lost 4 bases and J lost 8, with 10 bases in between. Germline V gives CDR1 SGHRS, CDR2 YFSETQ. This CDR3 comprises 12 residues. CDR3 nucleotide sequence: TGCGCCAGCAGCCCCGTCGGGTATGAGCAGTTCTTC. Translation gives CASSPVGYEQFF.

The genes are TRBV27 and TRBJ2-7; 8 bases fit TRBD1. V shed 3 bases and J 6 bases; nucleotides not matched to a gene: 7. This CDR3 has 14 residues. The germline V gene encodes CDR1 MNHEY and CDR2 SMNVEV (reference sequence). The CDR3 region is CASSFMDREGEQYF. In nucleotides, the CDR3 is TGTGCCAGCAGTTTCATGGACAGGGAAGGCGAGCAGTACTTC.

The genes are TRBV5-1 and TRBJ2-5, with TRBD1 matching 10 bases. With V trimmed by 2 bases and J by 6 bases, 4 bases remained unmatched. The CDR3 is 14 amino acids. Germline-derived CDR1 and CDR2 are SGHRS and YFSETQ. The CDR3 bases are TGCGCCAGCAGCTTCCGGACAGGGGGGAAGACCCAGTACTTC. Translating gives CASSFRTGGKTQYF.

This clone was counted a few times. The same CDR3 arises from other DNA sequences in this sample as well. V usage is TRBV15 and J usage is TRBJ2-1, with 11 bases that match TRBD2. This CDR3 contains 16 residues. The V and J ends lost 1 base and 6 bases, in that order; junction bases with no gene match: 5. Germline lookup yields CDR1 LNHNV and CDR2 YYDKDF (reference sequence). The CDR3 nucleotides are TGTGCCACCAGCAGAGGAACTAGCGGGAGTTTCAATGAGCAGTTCTTC. Translated: CATSRGTSGSFNEQFF.

Here the CDR3 DNA reads TGTGCCAGCAGTATTGGGACAGCTGATCAGCCCCAGCATTTT. This encodes CASSIGTADQPQHF. The chain has TRBV6-5 and TRBJ1-5; 7 bases align to TRBD1. CDR3 length: 14 amino acids. Trimming cost V 5 bases and J 5 bases; bases outside gene matches: 6. From germline, CDR1 is MNHEY and CDR2 SVGAGI.

This clone was recorded a few times. This chain uses TRBV30 with TRBJ1-5; no clear D. Germline V gene data show CDR1 as GTSNPN and CDR2 as SVGIG (reference sequence). Deletions cut 0 bases from V and 2 bases from J, with 14 bases between. The CDR3 is 16 amino acids. The CDR3 nucleotides are TGTGCCTGGAGTGTACTCCCGGTTAATGGCAATCAGCCCCAGCATTTT. It is translated as CAWSVLPVNGNQPQHF. Drawing the rest from reference TRBV30 and TRBJ1-5, the complete variable domain is SQTIHQWPATLVQPVGSPLSLECTVEGTSNPNLYWYRQAAGRGLQLLFYSVGIGQISSEVPQNLSASRPQDRQFILSSKKLLLSDSGFYLCAWSVLPVNGNQPQHFGDGTRLSIL.

The chain links TRBV30 to TRBJ2-3; 8 bases agree with TRBD1. The germline CDR1 and CDR2 sequences are GTSNPN and SVGIG (reference sequence). The length of the CDR3 is 15 residues. With V trimmed by 0 bases and J by 2 bases, 4 bases remained unmatched. CDR3 nucleotides: TGTGCCTGGAGTGTAACAGGGGGACACACAGATACGCAGTATTTT. As protein: CAWSVTGGHTDTQYF.

The chain links TRBV28 to TRBJ2-5; 15 bases line up with TRBD2. Trimming took 5 bases from V and 5 from J; bases not matched to a gene: 12. This CDR3 is 18 amino acids long. Per the germline V gene, CDR1 is MDHEN and CDR2 is SYDVKM. The CDR3 DNA reads as TGTGCCAGCAGTACCCGAGGGACTAGCGGGAGGATGGTGGAGACCCAGTACTTC. This gives the protein CASSTRGTSGRMVETQYF.

The V gene is TRBV11-3, the J gene TRBJ2-1; TRBD1 is a possible D gene (5 bases). The germline V gene has CDR1 SGHNT and CDR2 YENEEA. Trimming left V 1 base short and J 12 bases short, with 10 bases between. The CDR3 length is 12 residues. CDR3: CASSLGAGPQFF. In nucleotides, the CDR3 is TGTGCCAGCAGCTTAGGGGCAGGGCCGCAGTTCTTC.

The chain is built from TRBV6-6 and TRBJ2-5, with 12 bases matching TRBD2. Trimming took 5 bases from V and 5 from J; bases not matched to a gene: 9. In germline, CDR1 is MNHNY, CDR2 SVGAGI (reference sequence). The CDR3 sequence is 16 residues long. DNA of the CDR3: TGTGCCAGCAGTAACCGACTAGCGGGAGTCGGTGAGACCCAGTACTTC. Amino acid sequence: CASSNRLAGVGETQYF.